Listed below are T cell receptor beta chains from one sample, sequenced in a study of blood T cell repertoires in COVID-19. Libraries were prepared by immunoSEQ multiplex PCR; TCRdb keeps only in-frame clonotypes and omits some of them. Counted here are 160,000 or so clones, just under 80% occurring once; the ten biggest clones make up about 15%. The sample comprised peripheral blood. These receptors all stem from an elderly woman with acute or convalescent COVID-19. CDR3s include the opening cysteine and the closing phenylalanine or tryptophan. D genes are given only for firm matches. For some rows the clone size is stated as once, few or many, or as a class when expanded; others skip it.

V: TRBV11-3; D: TRBD1; J: TRBJ1-1; size: few; CDR3: CASSPPRQGRTEAFF; DNA: TGTGCCAGCAGCCCCCCGAGACAGGGAAGGACTGAAGCTTTCTTT
V: TRBV11-2; D: TRBD1; J: TRBJ1-2; size: NA; CDR3: CASSLGTGYNYGYTF; DNA: TGTGCCAGCAGCTTAGGGACAGGGTATAACTATGGCTACACCTTC
V: TRBV11-3; D: NA; J: TRBJ1-1; size: few; CDR3: CASSLDLGNTEAFF; DNA: TGTGCCAGCAGCTTAGATCTCGGGAACACTGAAGCTTTCTTT
V: TRBV5-4; D: NA; J: TRBJ2-5; size: NA; CDR3: CASSPRSAGPGTQYF; DNA: TGTGCCAGCAGCCCTCGGAGCGCAGGGCCGGGGACCCAGTACTTC
V: TRBV12-3/TRBV12-4; D: NA; J: TRBJ1-2; size: NA; CDR3: CASSLGRAGYTF; DNA: TGTGCCAGCAGTTTAGGGCGAGCGGGCTACACCTTC
V: TRBV5-1; D: NA; J: TRBJ1-5; size: NA; CDR3: CASSLGQQNQPQHF; DNA: TGCGCCAGCAGCCTAGGACAGCAAAATCAGCCCCAGCATTTT
V: TRBV6-6; D: TRBD1; J: TRBJ2-7; size: NA; CDR3: CASIGQGSYEQYF; DNA: TGTGCCAGCATCGGACAGGGCTCCTACGAGCAGTACTTC
V: TRBV6-6; D: NA; J: TRBJ1-1; size: NA; CDR3: CASSSRGGGTEAFF; DNA: TGTGCCAGCAGTTCCCGCGGGGGGGGCACTGAAGCTTTCTTT
V: TRBV24-1; D: NA; J: TRBJ1-4; size: NA; CDR3: CATSDSRGRYEKLFF; DNA: TGTGCCACCAGTGATAGTAGGGGGAGATACGAAAAACTGTTTTTT
V: TRBV30; D: NA; J: TRBJ2-7; size: NA; CDR3: CAWRGRGKLYEQYF; DNA: TGTGCCTGGAGGGGACGGGGGAAACTCTACGAGCAGTACTTC
V: TRBV7-3; D: NA; J: TRBJ2-7; size: NA; CDR3: CASSLRVRGHEQYF; DNA: TGTGCCAGCAGTCTCCGGGTCAGGGGCCACGAGCAGTACTTC
V: TRBV7-3; D: TRBD2; J: TRBJ2-1; size: NA; CDR3: CASSLQAGEGYEQFF; DNA: TGTGCCAGCAGCTTACAGGCGGGAGAAGGGTATGAGCAGTTCTTC
V: TRBV1; D: NA; J: TRBJ2-7; size: once; CDR3: CTSSPHRSGEQYF; DNA: TGCACCAGCAGCCCCCATAGGTCGGGGGAGCAGTACTTC
V: TRBV7-9; D: TRBD1; J: TRBJ2-5; size: few; CDR3: CASSHGQGGETQYF; DNA: TGTGCCAGCAGCCACGGACAGGGCGGAGAGACCCAGTACTTC
V: TRBV3-1/TRBV3-2; D: NA; J: TRBJ2-7; size: NA; CDR3: CASSSQAYEQYF; DNA: TGTGCCAGCAGCTCCCAGGCCTACGAGCAGTACTTC
V: TRBV5-1; D: TRBD1; J: TRBJ2-5; size: NA; CDR3: CASSFQGAEETQYF; DNA: TGCGCCAGCAGCTTCCAGGGGGCCGAAGAGACCCAGTACTTC
V: TRBV2; D: TRBD1; J: TRBJ1-5; size: NA; CDR3: CASRAGTGISGPQHF; DNA: TGTGCCAGCAGGGCCGGGACAGGCATCTCGGGGCCCCAGCATTTT
V: TRBV2; D: NA; J: TRBJ1-5; size: NA; CDR3: CASSPGDQPQHF; DNA: TGTGCCAGCAGTCCAGGCGATCAGCCCCAGCATTTT
V: TRBV19; D: TRBD2; J: TRBJ2-7; size: NA; CDR3: CASSLSGRIYEQYF; DNA: TGTGCCAGTAGCCTTAGCGGGAGGATATACGAGCAGTACTTC
V: TRBV29-1; D: NA; J: TRBJ1-1; size: NA; CDR3: CSVAGLRNTEAFF; DNA: TGCAGCGTTGCTGGGCTCCGGAACACTGAAGCTTTCTTT
V: TRBV28; D: TRBD1; J: TRBJ1-2; size: NA; CDR3: CASSLRQGKGYGYTF; DNA: TGTGCCAGCAGTTTACGACAGGGGAAGGGCTATGGCTACACCTTC
V: TRBV3-1/TRBV3-2; D: NA; J: TRBJ1-5; size: NA; CDR3: CASSQDVAGQPQHF; DNA: TGTGCCAGCAGCCAAGACGTGGCGGGACAGCCCCAGCATTTT
V: TRBV28; D: NA; J: TRBJ1-2; size: once; CDR3: CASSRNPQGHYGYTF; DNA: TGTGCCAGCAGTCGAAACCCCCAGGGGCACTATGGCTACACCTTC
V: TRBV5-4; D: TRBD2; J: TRBJ2-7; size: NA; CDR3: CASSLGGRASEQYF; DNA: TGTGCCAGCAGCTTGGGGGGGAGGGCAAGCGAGCAGTACTTC
V: TRBV11-2; D: TRBD2; J: TRBJ2-7; size: NA; CDR3: CASSPEGGSSYEQYF; DNA: TGTGCCAGCAGCCCAGAGGGAGGGAGCTCCTACGAGCAGTACTTC
V: TRBV18; D: TRBD2; J: TRBJ2-3; size: NA; CDR3: CASSLKGLADTDTQYF; DNA: TGTGCCAGCTCACTCAAAGGGCTAGCGGACACAGATACGCAGTATTTT
V: TRBV6-5; D: NA; J: TRBJ1-2; size: few; CDR3: CASSYLRNYGYTF; DNA: TGTGCCAGCAGTTACCTTCGGAACTATGGCTACACCTTC
V: TRBV10-2; D: NA; J: TRBJ2-7; size: NA; CDR3: CASTPGTPRVEYF; DNA: TGCGCCAGCACACCCGGGACTCCTCGGGTGGAGTACTTC
V: TRBV11-2; D: NA; J: TRBJ2-7; size: once; CDR3: CASSLVSGTYSSYEQYF; DNA: TGTGCCAGCAGCTTAGTTTCCGGGACTTACAGCTCCTACGAGCAGTACTTC
V: TRBV28; D: NA; J: TRBJ2-5; size: NA; CDR3: CASSLYIGGQQETQYF; DNA: TGTGCCAGCAGTTTATATATCGGTGGGCAGCAAGAGACCCAGTACTTC
V: TRBV6-5; D: NA; J: TRBJ1-2; size: NA; CDR3: CASSYRIGGGYTF; DNA: TGTGCCAGCAGCTACAGGATCGGGGGTGGCTACACCTTC
V: TRBV3-1/TRBV3-2; D: NA; J: TRBJ2-7; size: few; CDR3: CASSQGHFLRGHEQYF; DNA: TGTGCCAGCAGCCAGGGACACTTCCTCCGAGGCCACGAGCAGTACTTC
V: TRBV7-9; D: TRBD1; J: TRBJ2-5; size: NA; CDR3: CASNEGQGKETQYF; DNA: TGTGCCAGCAACGAGGGACAGGGCAAAGAGACCCAGTACTTC
V: TRBV4-1; D: TRBD2; J: TRBJ2-1; size: few; CDR3: CASSPTTRLAGRNEQFF; DNA: TGCGCCAGCAGCCCGACAACACGACTAGCGGGACGGAATGAGCAGTTCTTC
V: TRBV6-5; D: TRBD2; J: TRBJ2-7; size: NA; CDR3: CASRSTSGSEYEQYF; DNA: TGTGCCAGCAGGTCGACTAGCGGGAGTGAGTACGAGCAGTACTTC
V: TRBV2; D: NA; J: TRBJ1-4; size: NA; CDR3: CASREHAPEKLFF; DNA: TGTGCCAGCAGGGAGCACGCGCCCGAAAAACTGTTTTTT
V: TRBV9; D: NA; J: TRBJ1-2; size: NA; CDR3: CASTAGLSANYGYTF; DNA: TGTGCCAGCACCGCGGGGCTTTCAGCTAACTATGGCTACACCTTC
V: TRBV7-2; D: TRBD1; J: TRBJ1-2; size: NA; CDR3: CASSPTGGLNYGYTF; DNA: TGTGCCAGCAGCCCCACAGGGGGCTTAAACTATGGCTACACCTTC
V: TRBV6-5; D: TRBD1; J: TRBJ2-7; size: NA; CDR3: CASSTSGTGSYEQYF; DNA: TGTGCCAGCAGCACCTCCGGGACAGGCTCCTACGAGCAGTACTTC
V: TRBV28; D: NA; J: TRBJ1-5; size: once; CDR3: CASSPRIGNQPQHF; DNA: TGTGCCAGCAGCCCCAGGATAGGCAATCAGCCCCAGCATTTT
V: TRBV19; D: TRBD2; J: TRBJ2-7; size: NA; CDR3: CASSPAGGSSYEQYF; DNA: TGTGCCAGTAGCCCAGCGGGGGGGAGCTCCTACGAGCAGTACTTC
V: TRBV29-1; D: NA; J: TRBJ2-3; size: NA; CDR3: CSVARGTSTDTQYF; DNA: TGCAGCGTTGCCAGGGGTACTAGCACAGATACGCAGTATTTT
V: TRBV2; D: NA; J: TRBJ1-2; size: NA; CDR3: CASSESTGGKRPGYTF; DNA: TGTGCCAGCAGTGAATCCACAGGCGGGAAGAGACCTGGCTACACCTTC
V: TRBV10-2; D: TRBD1; J: TRBJ2-3; size: NA; CDR3: CASSLLLGQGPDTQYF; DNA: TGCGCCAGCAGCCTCCTTCTGGGACAGGGTCCAGATACGCAGTATTTT
V: TRBV5-5; D: NA; J: TRBJ2-5; size: NA; CDR3: CASSLASRSGGETQYF; DNA: TGTGCCAGCAGCTTGGCAAGCAGATCGGGCGGGGAGACCCAGTACTTC
V: TRBV5-1; D: NA; J: TRBJ2-7; size: NA; CDR3: CASSPGRYSSYEQYF; DNA: TGCGCCAGCAGCCCCGGCAGGTATAGCTCCTACGAGCAGTACTTC
V: TRBV28; D: TRBD1; J: TRBJ1-2; size: once; CDR3: CASSSGQGHNYGYTF; DNA: TGTGCCAGCAGTTCGGGACAGGGCCACAACTATGGCTACACCTTC
V: TRBV11-2; D: NA; J: TRBJ1-1; size: NA; CDR3: CASSLDMSEAFF; DNA: TGTGCCAGCAGCTTAGATATGAGTGAAGCTTTCTTT
V: TRBV4-2; D: NA; J: TRBJ2-3; size: NA; CDR3: CASSQDNTDTQYF; DNA: TGTGCCAGCAGCCAAGATAACACAGATACGCAGTATTTT
V: TRBV7-9; D: NA; J: TRBJ2-2; size: once; CDR3: CASSLIGRATGELFF; DNA: TGTGCCAGCAGCTTAATTGGCAGGGCAACCGGGGAGCTGTTTTTT
V: TRBV11-2; D: NA; J: TRBJ2-7; size: few; CDR3: CASSLGAAGGEQYF; DNA: TGTGCCAGCAGCTTAGGGGCTGCAGGGGGGGAGCAGTACTTC
V: TRBV6-5; D: TRBD2; J: TRBJ2-3; size: few; CDR3: CASSRRGGLTDTQYF; DNA: TGTGCCAGCAGCCGCCGGGGGGGCCTTACAGATACGCAGTATTTT
V: TRBV6-5; D: TRBD1; J: TRBJ1-1; size: NA; CDR3: CASTNLATGNPEAFF; DNA: TGTGCCAGCACCAATCTTGCGACAGGGAACCCTGAAGCTTTCTTT
V: TRBV5-6; D: NA; J: TRBJ1-6; size: NA; CDR3: CASSPGGTALSSPLHF; DNA: TGTGCCAGCAGCCCCGGAGGCACAGCGTTAAGTTCACCCCTCCACTTT